This record covers a single T cell receptor beta chain. Its antigen remains unknown. The CDR3 spans 16 residues. CDR1 is KGHSH and CDR2 is LQKENI in the germline V gene. V lost 6 bases to trimming and J lost 1 base, with 15 bases between them. Breast cancer patients provided tissue from their axillary draining lymph nodes. This sample is part of a study of breast tumors, draining lymph nodes, adjacent tissues. Points from the study as a whole: Tumor repertoires ranked between lymph nodes and nontumor tissue in diversity, with V and J gene preferences. Tumor and nontumor repertoires were significantly more similar in luminal-like than in basal-like breast cancer. Data fit most tumor T cells coming from lymph node, expanding in tumor. That most tumor T cells come from lymph nodes remained unproven.

TCRdb itself ran the multiplex PCR reads through MiXCR, one entry per CDR3 protein. The sample includes 120,000 or so distinct CDR3 sequences, 20% seen only once; the top ten take roughly 4%. V and J are TRBV18 and TRBJ2-2, with D perhaps TRBD1 (5 bases). Material: axillary lymph node tissue. The source of this sequence is a female donor with breast cancer. Some clones in this sample may be carry-over from other donors' samples. The CDR3 region is CASSRGLQENTGELFF. The CDR3 DNA is TGTGCCAGCTCTCGAGGTCTACAGGAGAACACCGGGGAGCTGTTTTTT.